A few counts support the clone carrying this TCR beta chain. Its antigen is not identified. This specimen comes from a study of CD8 T cells in ankylosing spondylitis. TCRdb called the 5' RACE reads again in MiXCR, with one record for every CDR3 protein. The sample holds around 890,000 distinct CDR3 sequences, 10% to 15% seen once. V was trimmed by 7 bases and J by 4 bases, leaving 13 bases between them. Germline values: CDR1 DFQATT, CDR2 SNEGSKA (reference sequence). The CDR3 extends over 12 amino acids. General observations from the study: As reported, disease-linked clones showed significant enrichment in matched ankylosing spondylitis synovial fluid. One TCR beta motif, made up of 7 or 8 highly homologous variants, appeared characteristic of ankylosing spondylitis blood.

This TCR derives from a male donor with ankylosing spondylitis. The chain uses TRBV20-1 and TRBJ1-2; D not resolved. The sequencing sample was made of blood, either unsorted or a sorted T cell fraction (not recorded which). CDR3 in DNA: TGCAGTGTGGTTAAGGAGCGCTATGGCTACACCTTC. Its protein is CSVVKERYGYTF.